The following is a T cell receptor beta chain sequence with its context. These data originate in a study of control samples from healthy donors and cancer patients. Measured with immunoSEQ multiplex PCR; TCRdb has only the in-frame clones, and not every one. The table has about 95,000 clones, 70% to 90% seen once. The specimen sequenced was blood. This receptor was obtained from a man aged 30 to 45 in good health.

DNA of the CDR3: TGTGCCAGCAGCTTGGCCGCGGGGGGGGGCCAAGAGACCCAGTACTTC. Translation: CASSLAAGGGQETQYF. The chain links TRBV5-5 to TRBJ2-5, with TRBD2 identical over 9 bases. CDR1 is SGHKS and CDR2 is YYEKEE in the germline V gene (reference sequence). This CDR3 is built from 16 residues. After removal of 0 bases from V and 1 base from J, the junction contained 4 bases not matched to a gene.